The clone carrying this T cell receptor beta chain was seen a few times. The antigen remains unidentified. 5'RACE template switching produced TCR cDNA carrying a universal primer site and UMIs. TCRdb reprocessed the 5' RACE reads with MiXCR, giving one entry per CDR3 protein. The repertoire holds about 240,000 distinct CDR3 sequences, 6.9% seen once, with approximately 0.85% in the top ten. V was clipped by 5 bases and J by 0 bases, with 11 bases between them. This CDR3 is built from 16 residues. Germline V gene data show CDR1 as SGHTA and CDR2 as FQGNSA. The data belong to a study of T cells after yellow fever vaccination. Study conclusions and caveats: Weaker overall, the secondary response nonetheless peaked faster (day 5 versus 15).

Specimen: CD4+ T cells sorted from PBMCs, collected 15 days after the yellow fever booster vaccination. The TCR comes from a man aged 30 to 45 who received the YFV17D yellow fever vaccine. The V call is TRBV7-2, the J call TRBJ2-6; D is undetermined. The CDR3 is CASSHPTSSGANVLTF. The CDR3 nucleotides are TGTGCCAGCAGCCACCCGACGAGCTCTGGGGCCAACGTCCTGACTTTC.